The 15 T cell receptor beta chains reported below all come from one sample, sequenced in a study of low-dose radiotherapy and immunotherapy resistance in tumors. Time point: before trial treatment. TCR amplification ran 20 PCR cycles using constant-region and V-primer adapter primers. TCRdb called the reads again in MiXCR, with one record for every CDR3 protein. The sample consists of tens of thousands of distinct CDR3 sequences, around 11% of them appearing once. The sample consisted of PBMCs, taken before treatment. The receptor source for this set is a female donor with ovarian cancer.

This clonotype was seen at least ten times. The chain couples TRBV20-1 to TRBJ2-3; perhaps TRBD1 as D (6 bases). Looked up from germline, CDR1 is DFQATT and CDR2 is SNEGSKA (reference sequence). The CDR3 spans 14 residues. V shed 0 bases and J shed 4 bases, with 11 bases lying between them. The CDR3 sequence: CSARDSKGADTQYF. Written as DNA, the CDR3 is TGCAGTGCTAGAGATAGTAAGGGGGCAGATACGCAGTATTTT.

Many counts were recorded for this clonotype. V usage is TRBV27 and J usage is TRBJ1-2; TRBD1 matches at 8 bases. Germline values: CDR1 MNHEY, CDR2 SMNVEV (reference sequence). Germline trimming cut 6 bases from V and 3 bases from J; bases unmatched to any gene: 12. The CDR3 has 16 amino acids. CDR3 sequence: CASSRGTGYGDYGYTF. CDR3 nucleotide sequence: TGTGCCAGCAGCCGTGGGACAGGCTACGGGGACTATGGCTACACCTTC.

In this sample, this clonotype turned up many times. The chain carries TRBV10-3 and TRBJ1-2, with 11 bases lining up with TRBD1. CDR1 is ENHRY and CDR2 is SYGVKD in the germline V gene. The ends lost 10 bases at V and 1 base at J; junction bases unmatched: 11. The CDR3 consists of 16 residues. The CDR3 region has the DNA TGTGCCACCCGGACCGCGGGACAGGGGGATAACTATGGCTACACCTTC. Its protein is CATRTAGQGDNYGYTF.

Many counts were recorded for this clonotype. CDR3 sequence: CSVPLGASGTLVGNIQYF. Here the CDR3 DNA reads TGCAGTGTTCCCCTCGGGGCTAGCGGGACGTTAGTTGGGAACATTCAGTACTTC. The rearrangement links TRBV20-1 to TRBJ2-4, with 9 bases aligning to TRBD2. Germline V gene data show CDR1 as DFQATT and CDR2 as SNEGSKA (reference sequence). CDR3 length equals 18 residues. With V trimmed by 7 bases and J by 7 bases, 23 bases remained unmatched.

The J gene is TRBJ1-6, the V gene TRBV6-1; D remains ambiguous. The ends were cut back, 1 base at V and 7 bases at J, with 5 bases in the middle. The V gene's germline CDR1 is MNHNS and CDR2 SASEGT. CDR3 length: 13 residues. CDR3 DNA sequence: TGTGCCAGCAGTGAAGTTCGGAATTCACCCCTCCACTTT. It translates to CASSEVRNSPLHF.

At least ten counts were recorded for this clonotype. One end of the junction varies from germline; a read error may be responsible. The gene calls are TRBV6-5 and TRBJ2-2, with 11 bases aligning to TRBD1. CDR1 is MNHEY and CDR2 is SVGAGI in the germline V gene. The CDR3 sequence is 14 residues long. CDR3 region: CASSLLPGQGELFF. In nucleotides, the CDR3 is TGTGCCAGCAGTCTTCTCCCGGGACAGGGGGAACTGTTTTTT.

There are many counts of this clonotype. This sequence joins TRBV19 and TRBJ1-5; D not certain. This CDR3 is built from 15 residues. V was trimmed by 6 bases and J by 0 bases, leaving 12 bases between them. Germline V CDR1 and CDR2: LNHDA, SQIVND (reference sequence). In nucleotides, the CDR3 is TGTGCCAGTAGCCTCGGACGGGATAGCAATCAGCCCCAGCATTTT. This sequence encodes CASSLGRDSNQPQHF.

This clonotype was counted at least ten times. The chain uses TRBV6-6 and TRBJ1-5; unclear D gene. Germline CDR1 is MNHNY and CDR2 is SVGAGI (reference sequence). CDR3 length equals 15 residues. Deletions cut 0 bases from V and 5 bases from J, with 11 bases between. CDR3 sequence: CASSYSTPWDQPQHF. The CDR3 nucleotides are TGTGCCAGCAGTTACTCCACCCCCTGGGATCAGCCCCAGCATTTT.

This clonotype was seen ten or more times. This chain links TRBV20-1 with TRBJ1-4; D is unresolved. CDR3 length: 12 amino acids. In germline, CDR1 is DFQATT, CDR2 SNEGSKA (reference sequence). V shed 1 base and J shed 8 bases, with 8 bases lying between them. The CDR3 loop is CSARGWEEKLFF. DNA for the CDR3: TGCAGTGCTAGAGGGTGGGAGGAAAAACTGTTTTTT.

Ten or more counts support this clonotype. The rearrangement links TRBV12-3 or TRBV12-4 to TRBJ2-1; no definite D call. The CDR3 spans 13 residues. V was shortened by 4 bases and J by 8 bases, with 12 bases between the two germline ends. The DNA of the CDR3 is TGTGCCAGCAGTTACCAACCGAGAGATGAGCAGTTCTTC. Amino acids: CASSYQPRDEQFF.

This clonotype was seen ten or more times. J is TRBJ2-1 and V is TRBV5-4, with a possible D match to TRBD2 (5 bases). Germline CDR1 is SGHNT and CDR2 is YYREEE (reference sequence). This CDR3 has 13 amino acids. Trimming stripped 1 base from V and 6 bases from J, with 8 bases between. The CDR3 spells CASSLTLANEQFF. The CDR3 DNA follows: TGTGCCAGCAGCTTGACCCTAGCCAATGAGCAGTTCTTC.

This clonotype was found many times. CDR3 amino acids: CASSPSGGLFNEQFF. The CDR3 DNA is TGTGCCAGCTCACCCTCGGGGGGGCTCTTCAATGAGCAGTTCTTC. The genes are TRBV18 and TRBJ2-1; 8 bases are a match to TRBD2. The CDR3 loop spans 15 amino acids. CDR1 is KGHSH, CDR2 LQKENI, per germline. V trimming: 3 bases; J trimming: 6 bases; junction bases outside the gene matches: 7.

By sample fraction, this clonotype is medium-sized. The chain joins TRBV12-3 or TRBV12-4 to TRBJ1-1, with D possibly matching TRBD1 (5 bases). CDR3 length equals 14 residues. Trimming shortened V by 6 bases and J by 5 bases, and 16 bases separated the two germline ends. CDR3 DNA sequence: TGTGCCAGCAGCACCCCGGGGGGGGAGACTGAAGCTTTCTTT. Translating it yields CASSTPGGETEAFF.

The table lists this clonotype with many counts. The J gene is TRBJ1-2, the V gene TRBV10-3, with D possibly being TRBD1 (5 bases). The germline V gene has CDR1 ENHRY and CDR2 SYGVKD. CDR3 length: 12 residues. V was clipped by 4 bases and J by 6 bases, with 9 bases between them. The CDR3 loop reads CAISGGVDGYTF. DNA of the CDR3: TGTGCCATCAGTGGGGGGGTTGATGGCTACACCTTC.

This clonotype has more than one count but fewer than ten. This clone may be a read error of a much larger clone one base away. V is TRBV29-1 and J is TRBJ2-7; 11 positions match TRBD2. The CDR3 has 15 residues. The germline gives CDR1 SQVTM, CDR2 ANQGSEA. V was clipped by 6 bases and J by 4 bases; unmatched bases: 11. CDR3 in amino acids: CSVETLSGGVYEQYF. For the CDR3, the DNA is TGCAGCGTCGAGACCCTTAGCGGGGGGGTTTACGAGCAGTACTTC.